These 8 T cell receptor beta chains share one sample of origin, sequenced in a study of T cell responses to AZD1222 COVID-19 vaccine. TCRdb keeps only in-frame clones here, not all; method: immunoSEQ multiplex PCR. The table shows about 180,000 clones, with around nine tenths occurring only once. The sample consisted of peripheral blood, taken 28 days after the second AZD1222 dose. Receptors originate from an adult who received the AZD1222 COVID-19 vaccine.

The V and J genes are TRBV5-6 and TRBJ1-3, with 8 nucleotides matching TRBD1. The CDR3 covers 15 residues. Germline CDR1 and CDR2: SGHDT and YYEEEE. With V trimmed by 2 bases and J by 2 bases, 3 bases remained unmatched. CDR3 sequence (DNA): TGTGCCAGCAGCTTCACAGGGGGTCCTGGAAACACCATATATTTT. This codes for CASSFTGGPGNTIYF.

This chain links TRBV7-3 with TRBJ2-5; D gene unclear. The germline V and J ends were trimmed by 6 bases and 4 bases, with 18 bases remaining between them. Germline loops: CDR1 SGHTA, CDR2 FQGTGA. The CDR3 spans 15 residues. CDR3 bases: TGTGCCAGCAGTACCCTACCGGGCCCAGGAGAGACCCAGTACTTC. Residues: CASSTLPGPGETQYF.

The J gene is TRBJ1-5, the V gene TRBV6-5, with D maybe TRBD1 (5 bases). CDR1 is MNHEY, CDR2 SVGAGI, per germline. The V end was cut by 8 bases, the J end by 11 bases, with 13 bases between. This CDR3 contains 11 residues. The CDR3 reads CASGTGQAQHF. CDR3 sequence (DNA): TGTGCCAGCGGAACGGGGCAGGCCCAGCATTTT.

A remark on this clone: Germline is not matched at one junction end, which may reflect a read error. V and J are TRBV27 and TRBJ2-7; 13 nucleotides match TRBD2. CDR1 is MNHEY, CDR2 SMNVEV, per germline (reference sequence). This CDR3 is built from 13 residues. CDR3 sequence reads: CASSLRGLAGVSF. The DNA for the CDR3 is TGTGCCAGCAGTCTCCGAGGACTAGCGGGAGTTTCTTTC.

The chain is built from TRBV5-1 and TRBJ2-7, with D tentatively TRBD1 (5 bases). The CDR3 spans 13 residues. Germline CDR1 reads SGHRS; CDR2 reads YFSETQ. The V end lost 3 bases, the J end lost 6 bases, and 13 bases lay between the germline ends. CDR3 nucleotides: TGCGCCAGCAGCTACCCAGGGTCCAGCGAGCAGTACTTC. It codes for CASSYPGSSEQYF.

This chain joins TRBV2 and TRBJ2-2, with D maybe TRBD1 (5 bases). This CDR3 contains 14 residues. Germline CDR1 SNHLY, CDR2 FYNNEI. The germline V and J ends were trimmed by 2 bases and 3 bases, with 7 bases remaining between them. In DNA form, the CDR3 reads TGTGCCAGCAGTGAACAGGGCGACACCGGGGAGCTGTTTTTT. Protein: CASSEQGDTGELFF.

This clone appeared a single time. This chain connects TRBV2 to TRBJ1-2; unclear D gene. The CDR3 consists of 12 residues. V was cut by 8 bases and J by 3 bases, with 10 bases left in between. Germline V lookup: CDR1 SNHLY, CDR2 FYNNEI. As DNA, the CDR3 is TGTGCCAGCGTCGCCGGGGACTATGGCTACACCTTC. It yields the protein CASVAGDYGYTF.

The chain joins TRBV6-5 to TRBJ2-7, with D uncertain. This CDR3 has 11 amino acids. CDR1 is MNHEY, CDR2 SVGAGI, per germline. With 2 bases removed from V and 5 bases from J, the gap between germline ends came to 4 bases. CDR3 residues: CASSYGHEQYF. The CDR3 DNA reads TGTGCCAGCAGTTACGGTCACGAGCAGTACTTC.